This entry lists 10 T cell receptor beta chains sequenced from one sample in a study of T-cell reconstitution after alpha-beta-depleted transplantation in children. The library targeted TCRbeta and was prepared with unique molecular identifiers. Each CDR3 protein is one row after TCRdb ran MiXCR on the PCR reads. The sample has about 610,000 distinct CDR3 sequences; about 10% are singletons. Sequencing used PBMCs from the stem cell graft donor, obtained from the stem cell graft. These receptors were collected from a human donor who donated a stem cell graft to a child with acute myeloid leukemia.

In this sample, this clonotype turned up many times. The chain employs TRBV20-1 and TRBJ2-2; the match to TRBD1 covers 7 bases. The V gene end was trimmed by 3 bases and the J gene end by 2 bases; junction bases not matched to a gene: 6. The germline gives CDR1 DFQATT, CDR2 SNEGSKA (reference sequence). This CDR3 is 15 amino acids long. This CDR3 reads CSARDGTANTGELFF. The CDR3 DNA is TGCAGTGCTAGGGATGGGACAGCCAACACCGGGGAGCTGTTTTTT.

The J gene is TRBJ1-3, the V gene TRBV25-1; D is ambiguous. V shed 3 bases and J shed 4 bases, with 10 bases lying between them. CDR1 is MGHDK and CDR2 is SYGVNS in the germline V gene. This CDR3 has 14 residues. Here the CDR3 reads CASSDHSGGNTIYF. In DNA form, the CDR3 reads TGTGCCAGCAGTGATCACAGTGGGGGAAACACCATATATTTT.

The J gene is TRBJ2-3, the V gene TRBV4-3; TRBD2 might be the D (5 bases). The V gene lost 0 bases and the J gene lost 0 bases, with 19 bases spanning the gap. This CDR3 region has 19 residues. Looked up from germline, CDR1 is LGHNA and CDR2 is YSLEER. CDR3 sequence: CASSQEGAHSASSTDTQYF. CDR3 bases: TGCGCCAGCAGCCAAGAGGGAGCCCACTCGGCCTCTAGCACAGATACGCAGTATTTT.

The chain links TRBV11-2 to TRBJ1-1; no reliable D call. CDR3 length: 15 amino acids. Germline assignment: CDR1 SGHAT and CDR2 FQNNGV. Trimming took off 1 base at V and 3 bases at J, with 12 bases between the two ends. Here the CDR3 reads CASSLGTVRDTEAFF. CDR3 nucleotides: TGTGCCAGCAGCTTAGGTACAGTCCGGGACACTGAAGCTTTCTTT.

In its sample, this clonotype was seen a few times. V is TRBV20-1 and J is TRBJ1-2; perhaps TRBD1 as D (6 bases). The CDR3 is 17 amino acids. The V and J ends lost 0 bases and 8 bases respectively, with 25 bases between them. CDR1 and CDR2 (germline): DFQATT, SNEGSKA (reference sequence). CDR3 residues: CSARDQLRNRVGLGYTF. The CDR3 bases are TGCAGTGCTAGAGATCAACTAAGGAACAGGGTGGGTCTGGGCTACACCTTC.

This clonotype came up a few times. The CDR3 loop reads CASSLQRGAGELFF. In DNA form, the CDR3 reads TGTGCCAGCAGCCTACAGCGGGGCGCCGGGGAGCTGTTTTTT. The chain couples TRBV3-1 to TRBJ2-2; TRBD2 matches 7 bases. The CDR3 runs to 14 residues. Trimming took 4 bases from V and 6 from J; bases not matched to a gene: 5. CDR1 and CDR2 (germline): LGHDT, YNNKEL (reference sequence). Variable domain in full (rest from reference TRBV3-1 and TRBJ2-2): DTAVSQTPKYLVTQMGNDKSIKCEQNLGHDTMYWYKQDSKKFLKIMFSYNNKELIINETVPNRFSPKSPDKAHLNLHINSLELGDSAVYFCASSLQRGAGELFFGEGSRLTVL.

This clonotype was seen ten or more times. The CDR3 DNA sequence: TGTGCCAGCACCCTAACGGGGGGAGGAAAAAATGAGCAGTTCTTC. Its translation is CASTLTGGGKNEQFF. The chain carries TRBV7-9 and TRBJ2-1, with 7 bases identical to TRBD2. With V trimmed by 7 bases and J by 7 bases, 13 bases remained unmatched. In germline, CDR1 is SEHNR, CDR2 FQNEAQ (reference sequence). This CDR3 has 15 residues.

This clonotype was seen a few times. The chain has TRBV27 and TRBJ2-1; tentative D call: TRBD1 (6 bases). The V gene's germline CDR1 is MNHEY and CDR2 SMNVEV (reference sequence). V dropped 7 bases and J dropped 6 bases, with 13 bases sitting between them. The CDR3 totals 13 residues. CDR3 loop: CASNQQGLNEQFF. CDR3 coding DNA: TGTGCCAGCAACCAACAGGGTCTCAATGAGCAGTTCTTC.

This clonotype was seen at least ten times. Written as DNA, the CDR3 is TGTGCCAGCAGCTTAACCCTTGTGTCAGATACGCAGTATTTT. This gives the protein CASSLTLVSDTQYF. The chain couples TRBV11-2 to TRBJ2-3; D remains unclear. From germline, CDR1 is SGHAT and CDR2 FQNNGV. This CDR3 has 14 residues. The germline V and J ends were trimmed by 2 bases and 4 bases, with 10 bases remaining between them.

The genes are TRBV6-4 and TRBJ2-1; 9 bases line up with TRBD2. The CDR3 is made up of 15 amino acids. The germline V gene has CDR1 MRHNA and CDR2 SNTAGT. Trimming cost V 2 bases and J 8 bases; bases outside gene matches: 7. CDR3 sequence: CASSDQAGGPYEQFF. The CDR3, as DNA: TGTGCCAGCAGTGACCAGGCGGGAGGGCCCTATGAGCAGTTCTTC.